These 20 T cell receptor beta chains originate from one sample sequenced in a study of T cell clonality in common variable immunodeficiency. Some clones are missing from TCRdb's copy, which holds only in-frame ones; the method was immunoSEQ multiplex PCR. The sample holds roughly 25,000 clones, and no clone turns up only once. The study, taken as a whole, reports: In common variable immunodeficiency, TCR beta chains reportedly carried fewer deletions and N-nucleotide insertions.

Antigens of these TCRs are unknown. Sequenced material: peripheral blood mononuclear cells. The receptors originated from a human donor with common variable immunodeficiency.

This clone was seen ten or more times. The read gets to within 3 residues of the CDR3 end, and the germline J gene fills in the rest. The gene calls are TRBV7-3 and TRBJ2-7; weak D call: TRBD2 (7 bases). V gave up 0 bases and J gave up 4 bases, with 16 bases separating them. Germline values: CDR1 SGHTA, CDR2 FQGTGA. The length of the CDR3 is 16 residues. The CDR3 reads CASSLTDGGRGYEQYF. CDR3 bases read: TGTGCCAGCAGCTTAACGGACGGGGGGCGGGGTTACGAG.

Ten or more counts support this clone. Read data end 3 residues before the CDR3 end; the end is taken from the germline J gene. This rearrangement joins TRBV7-2 to TRBJ2-7, with D tentatively TRBD2 (6 bases). This CDR3 region has 15 residues. Germline-derived CDR1 and CDR2 are SGHTA and FQGNSA. The V end lost 7 bases, the J end lost 2 bases, and 18 bases lay between the germline ends. Partial CDR3 DNA: TGTGCCAGCACTCCTACGGGCGGGAAGACCTACGAG. Translated: CASTPTGGKTYE. The CDR3 in full is CASTPTGGKTYEQYF.

This clone was detected many times. The observed sequence ends 3 residues before the CDR3 terminus, with the missing tail filled in from the germline J gene. The rearrangement uses TRBV5-1 and TRBJ2-1; no clear D gene. Germline V lookup: CDR1 SGHRS, CDR2 YFSETQ. Between the trimmed V and J ends, which lost 0 bases and 2 bases, there was a span of 9 bases. CDR3 length: 15 residues. CDR3 region: CASSLGSSTYNEQFF. CDR3 DNA (partial): TGCGCCAGCAGCTTGGGGTCTAGTACCTACAATGAG.

This clone was counted at least ten times. Read sequence stops 3 residues before the CDR3 end, and the germline J gene provides the missing end. The V call is TRBV7-2, the J call TRBJ2-1; 8 positions agree with TRBD1. This CDR3 has 14 residues. V shed 5 bases, J shed 8 bases, and the junction held 8 bases outside the gene matches. The germline V gene encodes CDR1 SGHTA and CDR2 FQGNSA. The CDR3 DNA, read in part, is TGTGCCAGCAGCAAGAGACAGGGGTTGTATGAG. Translating gives CASSKRQGLYE. The entire CDR3 reads CASSKRQGLYEQFF.

In its sample, this clone was seen many times. The read ends 3 residues shy of where the CDR3 ends; the end is completed using the germline J gene. The V call is TRBV7-2, the J call TRBJ2-3; TRBD2 aligns across 12 bases. The CDR3 is made up of 14 amino acids. In germline, CDR1 is SGHTA, CDR2 FQGNSA. The CDR3 loop reads CASSLSLAGGAQYF. The part of the CDR3 DNA that was read is TGTGCCAGCAGCTTAAGCCTAGCGGGAGGGGCG.

Turning to this clone: The read is 3 residues too short to cover the CDR3 end, so that end is filled in from the germline J gene. The sample contains more than one DNA sequence encoding this CDR3. The chain has TRBV18 and TRBJ2-7; D might be TRBD1 (5 bases). V was shortened by 8 bases and J by 4 bases, with 15 bases between the two germline ends. The CDR3 runs to 13 residues. From germline, CDR1 is KGHSH and CDR2 LQKENI. The CDR3 loop is CASKQYGAYEQYF. CDR3 bases read: TGTGCCAGCAAGCAATATGGGGCATACGAG.

This clone has ten or more counts. The CDR3 goes on 3 residues after the read ends, and that part is filled in from the germline J gene. The chain recombines TRBV6-2 or TRBV6-3 with TRBJ2-2; 8 bases match TRBD1. V trimming: 7 bases; J trimming: 1 base; junction bases outside the gene matches: 8. Germline values: CDR1 MNHEY, CDR2 SVGEGT. CDR3 length: 16 amino acids. The CDR3 sequence: CASTEQGVGNTGELFF. The covered CDR3 bases are TGTGCCAGCACCGAACAGGGGGTAGGGAACACCGGGGAG.

This clone has at least ten counts. The sequenced CDR3 bases are TGTGCCAGCAGTGAACAGGGGCCTAACTATGGC. Protein sequence: CASSEQGPNYG. In full, the CDR3 reads CASSEQGPNYGYTF. The chain employs TRBV2 and TRBJ1-2; possible D gene TRBD1, 6 bases. The read ends 3 residues early relative to the CDR3; the germline J gene fills the gap. Trimming took 2 bases from V and 0 from J, leaving 7 bases between them. CDR1 is SNHLY, CDR2 FYNNEI, per germline. This CDR3 has 14 amino acids.

There are many counts of this clone. Read data end 3 residues before the CDR3 end; the end is taken from the germline J gene. The V and J genes are TRBV11-2 and TRBJ1-1; TRBD1 agrees at 8 bases. In germline, CDR1 is SGHAT, CDR2 FQNNGV. V dropped 5 bases and J dropped 5; count of bases not matched to a gene: 10. The CDR3 loop spans 15 amino acids. CDR3 region: CASSPRTGLGTEAFF. The sequenced part of the CDR3 DNA is TGTGCCAGCAGCCCCCGGACAGGGCTGGGGACTGAA.

This clone was detected many times. The DNA ends 3 residues before the CDR3 does, and the rest of the CDR3 is filled in from the germline J gene. This rearrangement joins TRBV19 to TRBJ2-1; TRBD2 matches 8 bases. The CDR3 spans 16 residues. J was trimmed by 4 bases and V by 9 bases; bases with no gene match: 14. Germline V lookup: CDR1 LNHDA, CDR2 SQIVND (reference sequence). The sequenced part of the CDR3 DNA is TGTGCCAGCTCCCGCTTCATCGGGGGGGGATACAATGAG. It specifies CASSRFIGGGYNE. The full CDR3 is CASSRFIGGGYNEQFF.

This clone was seen a few times. The observed sequence ends 3 residues before the CDR3 terminus, with the missing tail filled in from the germline J gene. The chain recombines TRBV7-9 with TRBJ1-2; D not resolved. The germline V gene has CDR1 SEHNR and CDR2 FQNEAQ (reference sequence). This CDR3 is 13 amino acids long. The V end was cut by 8 bases, the J end by 4 bases, with 14 bases between. The chain's CDR3 is CASQEGASYGYTF. The sequenced CDR3 bases are TGTGCCAGCCAGGAGGGTGCCTCCTATGGC.

This clone was seen ten or more times. The observed sequence ends 3 residues before the CDR3 terminus, with the missing tail filled in from the germline J gene. This chain uses TRBV6-2 or TRBV6-3 with TRBJ2-1, with 10 bases that match TRBD2. The germline V gene encodes CDR1 MNHEY and CDR2 SVGEGT. V shed 6 bases and J 4 bases; nucleotides not matched to a gene: 6. The CDR3 spans 15 residues. The sequenced CDR3 bases are TGTGCCAGCAGGCCCACTAGCGGGATGTACAATGAG. Amino acids: CASRPTSGMYNE. The full-length CDR3 reads as CASRPTSGMYNEQFF.

This clone has a count of ten or more. Sequencing ends 3 residues short of the CDR3 end; the germline J gene provides the rest. The chain combines TRBV7-8 with TRBJ1-1; 7 bases are shared with TRBD1. The V gene end was trimmed by 5 bases and the J gene end by 0 bases; junction bases not matched to a gene: 6. Germline CDR1 reads SGHVS; CDR2 reads FQNEAQ. CDR3 length equals 15 residues. CDR3 amino acids: CASSPRQGLNTEAFF. The DNA read from the CDR3 is TGTGCCAGCAGCCCCCGACAGGGACTGAACACTGAA.

This clone appeared many times. The read stops 3 residues short of the end of the CDR3; the missing end is completed from the germline J gene. The chain carries TRBV19 and TRBJ1-1; 7 nucleotides match TRBD1. Germline V gives CDR1 LNHDA, CDR2 SQIVND (reference sequence). The CDR3 is made up of 13 amino acids. Incomplete CDR3 DNA: TGTGCCAGTATAGATAGGGGGCGAGAGGGA. Its translation is CASIDRGREG. The whole CDR3 protein reads CASIDRGREGAFF.

At least ten counts were recorded for this clone. Coverage ceases 3 residues before the CDR3 finishes, and the germline J gene fills in the end. This sequence joins TRBV19 and TRBJ1-4; 8 bases are shared with TRBD1. The V gene end was trimmed by 5 bases and the J gene end by 8 bases; junction bases not matched to a gene: 4. This CDR3 is built from 13 residues. The germline CDR1 and CDR2 sequences are LNHDA and SQIVND (reference sequence). The sequenced part of the CDR3 DNA is TGTGCCAGTAGTCAGGGGGCGATAGAAAAA. Translation: CASSQGAIEK. The whole CDR3 protein reads CASSQGAIEKLFF.

This clone was recorded at least ten times. Sequencing ends 3 residues short of the CDR3 end; the germline J gene provides the rest. This sequence joins TRBV28 and TRBJ1-2; 7 bases line up with TRBD1. The CDR3 spans 14 residues. Germline V lookup: CDR1 MDHEN, CDR2 SYDVKM. The DNA read from the CDR3 is TGTGCCAGCAGTTCCCAACGACAGGGAGGAGGC. Amino acids: CASSSQRQGGG. The complete CDR3 protein is CASSSQRQGGGYTF.

This clone has only a few counts. The missing CDR3 end, 3 residues past where the read stops, is filled in from the germline J gene. The genes are TRBV30 and TRBJ1-3, with 9 bases identical to TRBD1. Looked up from germline, CDR1 is GTSNPN and CDR2 is SVGIG (reference sequence). Trimming cost V 3 bases and J 0 bases; bases outside gene matches: 3. The CDR3 has 15 residues. The CDR3 region is CAWRGTGFSGNTIYF. CDR3 bases read: TGTGCCTGGAGAGGGACAGGGTTCTCTGGAAACACC. Supplemented by reference TRBV30 and TRBJ1-3, the full variable domain reads SQTIHQWPATLVQPVGSPLSLECTVEGTSNPNLYWYRQAAGRGLQLLFYSVGIGQISSEVPQNLSASRPQDRQFILSSKKLLLSDSGFYLCAWRGTGFSGNTIYFGEGSWLTVV.

As concerns this clone: The read halts 3 residues ahead of the CDR3 end, with the missing end drawn from the germline J gene. The sample carries other DNA sequences with the same CDR3. The rearrangement links TRBV7-2 to TRBJ1-5; 9 bases are shared with TRBD1. Germline assignment: CDR1 SGHTA and CDR2 FQGNSA. The V segment lost 3 bases and the J segment 1 base; nucleotides outside the gene matches: 1. CDR3 size: 15 residues. Partial CDR3 DNA: TGTGCCAGCAGCTTCGGGACAGGGAGCAATCAGCCC. It is translated as CASSFGTGSNQP. The entire CDR3 protein reads CASSFGTGSNQPQHF.

Comments on this clone: The DNA ends 3 residues before the CDR3 does, and the rest of the CDR3 is filled in from the germline J gene. This chain joins TRBV7-7 and TRBJ2-2; TRBD1 might be the D (5 bases). The V end was cut by 5 bases, the J end by 0 bases, with 7 bases between. The CDR3 consists of 14 residues. Germline CDR1 reads SSHAT; CDR2 reads FNYEAQ (reference sequence). CDR3 region: CASSPGTNTGELFF. The CDR3 DNA, read in part, is TGTGCCAGCAGCCCAGGGACGAACACCGGGGAG. Together with reference TRBV7-7 and TRBJ2-2, the CDR3 gives the full variable domain: GAGVSQSPRYKVTKRGQDVTLRCDPISSHATLYWYQQALGQGPEFLTYFNYEAQPDKSGLPSDRFSAERPEGSISTLTIQRTEQRDSAMYRCASSPGTNTGELFFGEGSRLTVL.

This clone was observed many times. With the read ending 3 residues before the CDR3 end, the germline J gene is used to fill in that end. This chain uses TRBV7-2 with TRBJ1-1, with D maybe TRBD1 (6 bases). The CDR3 has 15 amino acids. Trimming removed 4 bases at V and 4 bases at J, with 16 bases between. Germline CDR1 and CDR2: SGHTA and FQGNSA. CDR3 DNA (partial): TGTGCCAGCAGCTCCGTTCCCTTAGGGGGCACTGAA. Translating it yields CASSSVPLGGTE. The entire CDR3 protein reads CASSSVPLGGTEAFF.